Shown below are 8 T cell receptor beta chains from a single sample sequenced in a study of cytomegalovirus exposure and HLA in healthy donors. It was with 60 Vbeta and 13 Jbeta primers that the PCR ran. The protocol was immunoSEQ multiplex PCR, while the TCRdb copy is restricted to in-frame clones and leaves out a portion. The sample contains about 120,000 clones, over 80% of which appear only once. Sequences were obtained from PBMCs. All receptors derive from a man aged 18-30 years in good health and CMV-seropositive.

Here the CDR3 reads CASSSTASNQPQHF. In DNA, the CDR3 is TGTGCCAGCAGTTCGACTGCTAGCAATCAGCCCCAGCATTTT. This chain uses TRBV6-5 with TRBJ1-5, with D uncertain. Trimming removed 4 bases at V and 0 bases at J, with 7 bases between. The germline V gene has CDR1 MNHEY and CDR2 SVGAGI. This CDR3 comprises 14 residues.

This clone was seen just once. This rearrangement joins TRBV4-2 to TRBJ2-1, with TRBD2 matching over 10 bases. Germline assignment: CDR1 LGHNA and CDR2 YNFKEQ. The CDR3 totals 18 residues. After removal of 1 base from V and 8 bases from J, the junction contained 14 bases not matched to a gene. DNA of the CDR3: TGTGCCAGCAGCCAAGGCCCGGAGCGGGGGGGCCTAGTCTATGAGCAGTTCTTC. It encodes CASSQGPERGGLVYEQFF.

This clone has more than one count but fewer than ten. The rearrangement uses TRBV6-5 and TRBJ1-6; TRBD1 agrees at 8 bases. This CDR3 is 15 amino acids long. V was pared by 0 bases and J by 11 bases, with 6 bases of the junction left unmatched. Germline V lookup: CDR1 MNHEY, CDR2 SVGAGI. CDR3 DNA sequence: TGTGCCAGCAGTTACTCTCGGACAGGGTCGACACCCCTCCACTTT. Translated, it gives CASSYSRTGSTPLHF.

The V and J genes are TRBV4-1 and TRBJ2-2; D is possibly TRBD2 (6 bases). V dropped 3 bases and J dropped 15 bases, with 11 bases sitting between them. The CDR3 length is 11 residues. The germline V gene encodes CDR1 MGHRA and CDR2 YSYEKL. CDR3 bases: TGCGCCAGCAGCCATGGGGGGTGGATGTTTTTT. Amino acids: CASSHGGWMFF.

This chain links TRBV25-1 with TRBJ1-6, with D possibly matching TRBD1 (6 bases). The CDR3 extends over 17 amino acids. Germline-derived CDR1 and CDR2 are MGHDK and SYGVNS. The ends were cut back, 5 bases at V and 6 bases at J, with 20 bases in the middle. CDR3 nucleotide sequence: TGTGCCAGCAGTCCCCGGACAGTGGAGGCATTTAATTCACCCCTCCACTTT. This encodes CASSPRTVEAFNSPLHF.

The gene calls are TRBV5-1 and TRBJ2-3; TRBD1 matches at 7 bases. The CDR3 has 15 amino acids. CDR1 is SGHRS and CDR2 is YFSETQ in the germline V gene. With V trimmed by 3 bases and J by 0 bases, 4 bases remained unmatched. The CDR3 DNA is TGCGCCAGCAGCTACGGACAGGCTAGCACAGATACGCAGTATTTT. Translation: CASSYGQASTDTQYF.

The chain is built from TRBV9 and TRBJ1-5; D unclear. Trimming left V 0 bases short and J 4 bases short, with 14 bases between. Germline CDR1 is SGDLS and CDR2 is YYNGEE. The CDR3 totals 16 residues. Here the CDR3 DNA reads TGTGCCAGCAGCGTAGCTACGGGGTGTTGGAATCAGCCCCAGCATTTT. Its translation: CASSVATGCWNQPQHF.

This chain links TRBV30 with TRBJ1-1; tentatively, D is TRBD1 (6 bases). The CDR3 consists of 13 residues. Per germline, CDR1 GTSNPN and CDR2 SVGIG (reference sequence). V was clipped by 8 bases and J by 5 bases, with 18 bases between them. The CDR3 DNA follows: TGTGCCCTCCAAAATCAGGGGCCGACTGAAGCTTTCTTT. It specifies CALQNQGPTEAFF.